This entry lists 16 T cell receptor beta chains sequenced from one sample in a study of T-cell memory formation after mild COVID-19. In TCRdb, the 5' RACE reads were re-called with MiXCR into one record per CDR3 protein. The sample holds about 560,000 distinct CDR3 sequences, about 20% seen once. Sequencing was performed on PBMCs or a T cell subset sorted from them (not recorded which). Receptors were obtained from an adult woman who had mild COVID-19 (a few samples of this study predate the infection). Cell type and time point are not known.

This clonotype came up a few times. The rearrangement uses TRBV20-1 and TRBJ2-2; TRBD1 matches 8 bases. The junction had 8 bases not matched to a gene; V was cut back by 2 bases and J by 3 bases. CDR1 and CDR2 from the germline V gene are DFQATT and SNEGSKA (reference sequence). The CDR3 extends over 16 amino acids. CDR3 region: CSARHSGTGDTGELFF. The CDR3 DNA reads as TGCAGTGCTAGACACTCTGGGACAGGAGACACCGGGGAGCTGTTTTTT.

This clonotype was counted only a few times. This chain uses TRBV7-9 with TRBJ2-7; no firm D call. V was trimmed by 5 bases and J by 2 bases, leaving 16 bases between them. The CDR3 consists of 15 residues. Germline CDR1 and CDR2: SEHNR and FQNEAQ (reference sequence). The CDR3 bases are TGTGCCAGCAGCACGCTCGTTGACGGAGCCTACGAGCAGTACTTC. It specifies CASSTLVDGAYEQYF.

The chain links TRBV9 to TRBJ1-2, with 8 bases that match TRBD1. This CDR3 has 13 amino acids. Germline trimming cut 4 bases from V and 7 bases from J; bases unmatched to any gene: 6. Germline V CDR1 and CDR2: SGDLS, YYNGEE. The CDR3 spells CASSPQDRVGYTF. The CDR3 nucleotides read TGTGCCAGCAGCCCCCAGGACAGGGTTGGCTACACCTTC.

This clonotype was observed many times. CDR3 region: CASSLATGTYNEQFF. In DNA form, the CDR3 reads TGTGCCAGCAGCCTAGCCACAGGGACCTACAATGAGCAGTTCTTC. This chain uses TRBV5-5 with TRBJ2-1; the D gene is possibly TRBD1 (6 bases). V gave up 4 bases and J gave up 2 bases, with 13 bases separating them. The CDR3 is 15 amino acids. Looked up from germline, CDR1 is SGHKS and CDR2 is YYEKEE (reference sequence).

This clonotype was seen more than once but under ten times. The chain couples TRBV20-1 to TRBJ2-1; 8 bases map to TRBD2. This CDR3 is 16 amino acids long. Germline V gene data show CDR1 as DFQATT and CDR2 as SNEGSKA (reference sequence). The V gene end was trimmed by 1 base and the J gene end by 9 bases; junction bases not matched to a gene: 14. The CDR3 is CSARVVTSVYRCEQFF. The DNA of the CDR3 is TGCAGTGCTAGAGTGGTGACTAGCGTATACCGGTGTGAGCAGTTCTTC.

The chain employs TRBV25-1 and TRBJ2-5; weak D call: TRBD2 (5 bases). V dropped 8 bases and J dropped 4 bases, with 17 bases sitting between them. This CDR3 comprises 14 residues. Per the germline V gene, CDR1 is MGHDK and CDR2 is SYGVNS. CDR3 nucleotides: TGTGCCAGCGGGGAGAGAGGACGGGGAGAGACCCAGTACTTC. Residues: CASGERGRGETQYF.

This clonotype was found many times. The gene calls are TRBV7-9 and TRBJ2-2; D gene ambiguous. Germline V gene lookup returns CDR1 SEHNR and CDR2 FQNEAQ (reference sequence). V gave up 3 bases and J gave up 0 bases, with 14 bases separating them. The CDR3 loop spans 17 amino acids. CDR3 DNA sequence: TGTGCCAGCAGCTTGGCCAGACATGCTACGAACACCGGGGAGCTGTTTTTT. Translation: CASSLARHATNTGELFF.

The chain carries TRBV12-3 or TRBV12-4 and TRBJ1-4, with 9 nucleotides matching TRBD1. This CDR3 comprises 15 residues. With 6 bases clipped from V and 7 bases from J, the junction kept 9 bases outside the gene matches. The CDR3 DNA is TGTGCCAGCAGCTCGGGGGGGACAGGGAGTGAAAAACTGTTTTTT. It specifies CASSSGGTGSEKLFF.

This clonotype was detected many times. V is TRBV19 and J is TRBJ2-1; TRBD2 is a possible D gene (5 bases). CDR1 and CDR2 from the germline V gene are LNHDA and SQIVND (reference sequence). The V gene lost 3 bases and the J gene lost 9 bases, with 15 bases spanning the gap. The CDR3 is 14 residues long. CDR3 region: CASSIRVSRGEQFF. The CDR3 DNA reads TGTGCCAGTAGTATCCGGGTGTCTCGGGGTGAGCAGTTCTTC.

This clonotype was seen only a few times. The chain couples TRBV6-5 to TRBJ2-1, with D unresolved. The germline V gene encodes CDR1 MNHEY and CDR2 SVGAGI. Trimming removed 5 bases from V and 7 bases from J, with 21 bases in between. This CDR3 region has 16 residues. CDR3 residues: CASSPSGPRVVNEQFF. Here the CDR3 DNA reads TGTGCCAGCAGTCCAAGTGGACCCCGAGTGGTGAATGAGCAGTTCTTC.

At least ten counts were recorded for this clonotype. This sequence joins TRBV12-3 or TRBV12-4 and TRBJ2-2; D is uncertain. This CDR3 is 12 amino acids long. V shed 3 bases and J shed 3 bases, with 2 bases lying between them. The CDR3 DNA sequence: TGTGCCAGCAGTTTCGACACCGGGGAGCTGTTTTTT. Its translation is CASSFDTGELFF.

V gene TRBV10-3 combines with J gene TRBJ2-3; the D call may be TRBD1 or TRBD2 (6 bases each). CDR1 is ENHRY and CDR2 is SYGVKD in the germline V gene. This CDR3 is 14 amino acids long. The V end was cut by 10 bases, the J end by 5 bases, with 19 bases between. CDR3: CATEGGKLGDTQYF. Written as DNA, the CDR3 is TGTGCCACCGAGGGGGGCAAGCTCGGAGATACGCAGTATTTT.

The V call is TRBV20-1, the J call TRBJ2-7; 10 bases agree with TRBD2. CDR1 and CDR2 (germline): DFQATT, SNEGSKA (reference sequence). V gave up 0 bases and J gave up 1 base; unmatched junction bases: 6. This CDR3 has 16 amino acids. The CDR3 coding sequence is TGCAGTGCTAGAGATGTACTAGCGGGGATGTCCTACGAGCAGTACTTC. Amino acid sequence: CSARDVLAGMSYEQYF.

The chain has TRBV6-6 and TRBJ2-3; the match to TRBD2 covers 11 bases. Germline-derived CDR1 and CDR2 are MNHNY and SVGAGI (reference sequence). CDR3 size: 15 residues. The V segment lost 5 bases and the J segment 6 bases; nucleotides outside the gene matches: 7. This chain's CDR3 is CASSRSGGAGDTQYF. CDR3 nucleotides: TGTGCCAGCAGTCGTAGCGGGGGGGCCGGGGATACGCAGTATTTT.

Only a few counts were recorded for this clonotype. The chain couples TRBV2 to TRBJ1-1, with a weak D call TRBD1 (6 bases). Germline V lookup: CDR1 SNHLY, CDR2 FYNNEI. The CDR3 is 15 amino acids. Trimming removed 4 bases at V and 4 bases at J, with 16 bases between. The CDR3 loop reads CASSAEQGSVTEAFF. CDR3 bases: TGTGCCAGCAGTGCCGAACAGGGATCGGTCACTGAAGCTTTCTTT. The variable domain in full, completed from reference TRBV2 and TRBJ1-1, reads EPEVTQTPSHQVTQMGQEVILRCVPISNHLYFYWYRQILGQKVEFLVSFYNNEISEKSEIFDDQFSVERPDGSNFTLKIRSTKLEDSAMYFCASSAEQGSVTEAFFGQGTRLTVV.

The V call is TRBV7-8, the J call TRBJ2-4; D is tentatively TRBD1 or TRBD2 (5 bases each). Germline V gives CDR1 SGHVS, CDR2 FQNEAQ. The CDR3 is made up of 12 amino acids. V lost 5 bases, J lost 7 bases, and 9 bases lay in between. CDR3 protein: CASSPRDNIQYF. DNA of the CDR3: TGTGCCAGCAGCCCCCGGGACAACATTCAGTACTTC. Full variable domain (remainder filled in from reference TRBV7-8 and TRBJ2-4): GAGVSQSPRYKVAKRGQDVALRCDPISGHVSLFWYQQALGQGPEFLTYFQNEAQLDKSGLPSDRFFAERPEGSVSTLKIQRTQQEDSAVYLCASSPRDNIQYFGAGTRLSVL.